In this sample, the clone carrying this T cell receptor beta chain turned up a few times. The antigen remains unidentified. The data were taken from a study of post-analysis software for immune sequencing data. Study findings and constraints: Relative to controls, patients had about 5 TRBV segments at higher frequency, with TRBV5-6, TRBV5-1 and TRBV20-1 among these.

Each TCR beta cDNA library carried unique molecular identifiers. Via MiXCR, TCRdb re-called the PCR reads, giving one row per CDR3 protein. Of roughly 670,000 distinct CDR3 sequences listed, 55% to 60% are singletons. The germline V and J ends were trimmed by 0 bases and 6 bases, with 16 bases remaining between them. The germline V gene has CDR1 SGHRS and CDR2 YFSETQ. The CDR3 has 15 residues. This clonotype originated in a girl aged 2-10 years with multiple sclerosis. Sequencing was carried out using blood. The chain is built from TRBV5-1 and TRBJ2-7; possibly TRBD2 for D (5 bases). The CDR3 coding sequence is TGCGCCAGCAGCTTGGTAGAACTAGACGTTGGCGAGCAGTACTTC. This encodes CASSLVELDVGEQYF.